This T cell receptor beta chain came from a study of blood T cell repertoires in COVID-19. Looking at the study overall: Whether acute or convalescent, the COVID-19 samples came from the United States, Italy and Spain. The cDNA or gDNA used as material had been derived from T cells, B-cell-depleted T cells, or PBMCs.

Per the original data handling: Reference gene primer amplification yielded estimated nucleated cell counts. TCRdb's table, derived via immunoSEQ multiplex PCR, lists solely in-frame clones and lacks some. Clone size and V and J calls were adopted from that table, with D and trimming inferred from the DNA. The sample has 130,000 or so clones; about 88% are singletons. While infection was still active, Seattle patients were enrolled and then followed longitudinally. In this sample, this clone turned up once. The clonotype was recovered from a human donor with COVID-19, enrolled during active disease. The donor label of this sample is uncertain. Sequencing was carried out using peripheral blood.

CDR3 bases: TGTGCCAGCAGTCACGACAGGGCGAGCGGGCTATACCAAGAGACCCAGTACTTC. It specifies CASSHDRASGLYQETQYF. The V gene is TRBV6-6, the J gene TRBJ2-5; a possible D gene is TRBD1 (7 bases). Between the trimmed V and J ends, which lost 5 bases and 0 bases, there was a span of 22 bases. The CDR3 spans 18 residues. Germline values: CDR1 MNHNY, CDR2 SVGAGI (reference sequence).